This paragraph covers one TCR beta chain sequence. PCR involved 60 Vbeta and 13 Jbeta primers. In the study's own analysis: Later, an analysis found approximately 80 million unique TCR beta chains, and approximately 10 million of these were shared. Only in-frame clones appear in the TCRdb table, and some are missing; sequencing was by immunoSEQ multiplex PCR. The D gene and trimming were derived from the DNA, and the V and J assignments and clone size from that table. The repertoire includes 200,000 to 250,000 clones, 70% to 80% of them detected once, and less than 3.5% sits in the top ten. Germline V gives CDR1 LGHNA, CDR2 YSLEER. This CDR3 spans 15 amino acids. Between the trimmed V and J ends, which lost 2 bases and 2 bases, there was a span of 7 bases. The data were taken from a study of cytomegalovirus exposure and HLA in healthy donors.

The J gene is TRBJ2-6, the V gene TRBV4-3; D not certain. This TCR derives from an older woman in good health and CMV-seropositive. The sample consisted of PBMCs. The CDR3 DNA sequence: TGCGCCAGCAGCCAAAGGCTAGCTGGGGCCAACGTCCTGACTTTC. As protein: CASSQRLAGANVLTF.